Listed below are T cell receptor beta chains from one sample, sequenced in a study of cytomegalovirus exposure and HLA in healthy donors. Only in-frame clones appear in the TCRdb table, and some are missing; sequencing was by immunoSEQ multiplex PCR. The table includes 89,000 or so clones, almost 85% detected once. The specimen was PBMCs. The receptors were sampled from a woman aged 18-29 years in good health and CMV-seropositive. The CDR3 runs from the conserved cysteine through the conserved F or W. The size entry is marked missing in some rows and otherwise reads once, few, many or a size class.

J gene: TRBJ2-7
clone size: NA
V gene: TRBV6-6
CDR3 protein: CASNGGTSGRTEQYF

J gene: TRBJ2-5
clone size: NA
V gene: TRBV6-5
CDR3 protein: CASRGQEVAKTQYF

J gene: TRBJ1-2
clone size: NA
V gene: TRBV15
CDR3 protein: CATSRDLNSNYGYTF

J gene: TRBJ2-1
clone size: once
V gene: TRBV25-1
CDR3 protein: CASEDREQFF

J gene: TRBJ2-1
clone size: once
V gene: TRBV28
CDR3 protein: CASSRSYNEQFF

J gene: TRBJ1-1
clone size: NA
V gene: TRBV5-6
CDR3 protein: CASSSGQMNTEAFF

J gene: TRBJ2-1
clone size: NA
V gene: TRBV7-8
CDR3 protein: CASSLGTGGSEQFF

J gene: TRBJ1-5
clone size: NA
V gene: TRBV28
CDR3 protein: CASSTGQGAQPQHF

J gene: TRBJ2-3
clone size: once
V gene: TRBV13
CDR3 protein: CASSFGLAGGTSDTQYF

J gene: TRBJ2-7
clone size: NA
V gene: TRBV7-3
CDR3 protein: CASSHDRGSSYEQYF

J gene: TRBJ2-7
clone size: NA
V gene: TRBV13
CDR3 protein: CASSGGGVAPPVEQYF

J gene: TRBJ1-2
clone size: NA
V gene: TRBV29-1
CDR3 protein: CSVEGDRRSGYTF

J gene: TRBJ2-7
clone size: NA
V gene: TRBV6-5
CDR3 protein: CASSYTLGWSYEQYF

J gene: TRBJ2-7
clone size: NA
V gene: TRBV30
CDR3 protein: CAWEELGGLNEQYF

J gene: TRBJ2-1
clone size: NA
V gene: TRBV9
CDR3 protein: CASSLSGVLITGSYNEQFF

J gene: TRBJ1-1
clone size: NA
V gene: TRBV30
CDR3 protein: CAWSVGRGDWTEAFF

J gene: TRBJ2-3
clone size: NA
V gene: TRBV4-2
CDR3 protein: CASSQGRSEADTQYF

J gene: TRBJ2-7
clone size: once
V gene: TRBV25-1
CDR3 protein: CASSGDTDEQYF

J gene: TRBJ1-5
clone size: NA
V gene: TRBV5-8
CDR3 protein: CASSLEDRGNQPQHF